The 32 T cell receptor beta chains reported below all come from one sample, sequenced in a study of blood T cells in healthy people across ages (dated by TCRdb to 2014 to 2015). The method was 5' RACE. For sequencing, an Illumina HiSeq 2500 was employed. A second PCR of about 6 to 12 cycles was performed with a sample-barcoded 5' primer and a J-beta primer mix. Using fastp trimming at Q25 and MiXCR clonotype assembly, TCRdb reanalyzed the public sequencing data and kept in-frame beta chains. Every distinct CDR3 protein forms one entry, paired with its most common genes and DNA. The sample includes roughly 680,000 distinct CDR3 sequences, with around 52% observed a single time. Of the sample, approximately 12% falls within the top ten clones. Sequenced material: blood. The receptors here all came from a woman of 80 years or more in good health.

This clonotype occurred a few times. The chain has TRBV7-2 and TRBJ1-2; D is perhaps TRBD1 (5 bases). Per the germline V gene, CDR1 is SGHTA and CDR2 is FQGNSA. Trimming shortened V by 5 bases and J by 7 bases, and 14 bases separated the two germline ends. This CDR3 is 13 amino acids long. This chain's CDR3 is CASSPGRGFGYTF. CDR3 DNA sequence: TGTGCCAGCAGCCCGGGGCGGGGGTTTGGCTACACCTTC. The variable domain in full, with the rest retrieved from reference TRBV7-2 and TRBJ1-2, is GAGVSQSPSNKVTEKGKDVELRCDPISGHTALYWYRQSLGQGLEFLIYFQGNSAPDKSGLPSDRFSAERTGGSVSTLTIQRTQQEDSAVYLCASSPGRGFGYTFGSGTRLTVV.

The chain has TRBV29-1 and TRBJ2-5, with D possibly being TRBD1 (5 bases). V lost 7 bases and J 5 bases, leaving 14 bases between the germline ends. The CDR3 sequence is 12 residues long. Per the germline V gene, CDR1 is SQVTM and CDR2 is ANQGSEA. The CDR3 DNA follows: TGCAGCGATCCGCAGGGTATGGAGACCCAGTACTTC. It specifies CSDPQGMETQYF.

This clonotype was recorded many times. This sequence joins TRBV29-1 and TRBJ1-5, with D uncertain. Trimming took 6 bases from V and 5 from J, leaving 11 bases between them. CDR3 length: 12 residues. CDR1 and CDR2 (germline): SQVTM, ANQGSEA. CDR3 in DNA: TGCAGCGTAACCACGGTTGATCAGCCCCAGCATTTT. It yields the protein CSVTTVDQPQHF.

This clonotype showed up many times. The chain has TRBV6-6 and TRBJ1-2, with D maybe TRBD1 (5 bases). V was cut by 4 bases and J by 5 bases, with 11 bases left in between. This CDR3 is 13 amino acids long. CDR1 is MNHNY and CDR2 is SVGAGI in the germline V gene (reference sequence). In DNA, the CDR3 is TGTGCCAGCAGTTTCCGGACACCTTATGGCTACACCTTC. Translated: CASSFRTPYGYTF.

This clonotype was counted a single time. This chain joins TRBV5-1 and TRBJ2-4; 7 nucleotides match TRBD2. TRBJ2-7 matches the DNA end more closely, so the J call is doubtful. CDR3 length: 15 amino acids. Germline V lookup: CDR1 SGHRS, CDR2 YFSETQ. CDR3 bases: TGCGCCAGCAGCACCGATGCGGGGGTTACTTACGAGCAGTACTTC. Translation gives CASSTDAGVTYEQYF.

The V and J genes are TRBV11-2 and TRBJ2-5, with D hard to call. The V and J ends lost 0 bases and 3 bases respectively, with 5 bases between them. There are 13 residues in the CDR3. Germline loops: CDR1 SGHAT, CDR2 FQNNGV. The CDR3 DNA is TGTGCCAGCAGCTTAGACTTGAAAGAGACCCAGTACTTC. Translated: CASSLDLKETQYF. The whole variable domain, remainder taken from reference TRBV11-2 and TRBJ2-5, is EAGVAQSPRYKIIEKRQSVAFWCNPISGHATLYWYQQILGQGPKLLIQFQNNGVVDDSQLPKDRFSAERLKGVDSTLKIQPAKLEDSAVYLCASSLDLKETQYFGPGTRLLVL.

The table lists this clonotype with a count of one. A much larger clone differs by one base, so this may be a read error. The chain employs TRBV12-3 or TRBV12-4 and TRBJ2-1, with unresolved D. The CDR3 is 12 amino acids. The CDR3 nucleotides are TGTGCCAGCAGGTTAGTCAAGAATGAGCAGTTCTTC. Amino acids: CASRLVKNEQFF.

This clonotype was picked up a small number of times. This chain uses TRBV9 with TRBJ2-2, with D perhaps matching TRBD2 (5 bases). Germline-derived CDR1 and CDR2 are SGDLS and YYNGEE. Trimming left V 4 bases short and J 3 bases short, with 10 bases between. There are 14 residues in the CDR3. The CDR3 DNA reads TGTGCCAGCAGCTCGGCGGGCTACACCGGGGAGCTGTTTTTT. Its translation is CASSSAGYTGELFF.

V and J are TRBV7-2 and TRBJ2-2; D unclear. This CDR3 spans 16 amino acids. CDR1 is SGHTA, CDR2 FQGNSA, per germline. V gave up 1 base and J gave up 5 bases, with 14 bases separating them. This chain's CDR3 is CASSLGWGSRTGELFF. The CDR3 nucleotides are TGTGCCAGCAGCTTAGGTTGGGGAAGCAGGACCGGGGAGCTGTTTTTT.

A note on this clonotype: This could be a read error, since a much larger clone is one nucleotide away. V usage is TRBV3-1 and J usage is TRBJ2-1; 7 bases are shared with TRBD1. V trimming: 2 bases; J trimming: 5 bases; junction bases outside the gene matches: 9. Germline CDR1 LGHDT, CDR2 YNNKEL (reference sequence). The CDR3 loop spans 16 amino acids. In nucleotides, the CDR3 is TGTGCCAGCAGCCAACCTGGAGGACAGGAACACAATGAGCAGTTCTTC. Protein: CASSQPGGQEHNEQFF.

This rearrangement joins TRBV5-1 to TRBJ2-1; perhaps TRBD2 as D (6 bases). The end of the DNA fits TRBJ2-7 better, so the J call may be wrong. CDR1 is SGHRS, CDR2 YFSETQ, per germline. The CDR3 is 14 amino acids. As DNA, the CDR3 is TGCGCCAGCAGCGTCGGGAGCTCCTACAATGAGCAGTACTTC. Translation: CASSVGSSYNEQYF.

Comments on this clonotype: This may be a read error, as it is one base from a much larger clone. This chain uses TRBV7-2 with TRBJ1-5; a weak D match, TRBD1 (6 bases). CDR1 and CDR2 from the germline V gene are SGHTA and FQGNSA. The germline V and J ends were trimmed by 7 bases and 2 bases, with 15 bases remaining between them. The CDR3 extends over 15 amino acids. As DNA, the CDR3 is TGTGCCAGCACCGAGGGGGGGAGTGGCAATCAGCCCCAGCATTTT. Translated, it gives CASTEGGSGNQPQHF.

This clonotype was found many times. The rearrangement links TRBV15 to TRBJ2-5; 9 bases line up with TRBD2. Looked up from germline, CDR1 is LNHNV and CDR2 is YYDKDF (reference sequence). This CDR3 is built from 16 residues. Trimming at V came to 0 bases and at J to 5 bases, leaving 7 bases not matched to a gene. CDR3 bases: TGTGCCACCAGCAGAGAATTTGGCGGGAGGGAGGAGACCCAGTACTTC. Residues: CATSREFGGREETQYF.

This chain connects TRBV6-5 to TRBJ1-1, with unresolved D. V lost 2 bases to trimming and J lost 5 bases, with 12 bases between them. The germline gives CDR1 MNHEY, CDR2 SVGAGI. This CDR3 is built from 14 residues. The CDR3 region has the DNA TGTGCCAGCAGTTACGCGCCGGGAACTACTGAAGCTTTCTTT. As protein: CASSYAPGTTEAFF.

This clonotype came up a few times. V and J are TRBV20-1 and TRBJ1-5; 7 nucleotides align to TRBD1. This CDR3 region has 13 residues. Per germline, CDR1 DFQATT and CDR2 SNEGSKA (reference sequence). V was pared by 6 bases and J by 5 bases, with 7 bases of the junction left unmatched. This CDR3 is CSAWTGPYQPQHF. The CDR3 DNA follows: TGCAGTGCCTGGACAGGCCCCTATCAGCCCCAGCATTTT.

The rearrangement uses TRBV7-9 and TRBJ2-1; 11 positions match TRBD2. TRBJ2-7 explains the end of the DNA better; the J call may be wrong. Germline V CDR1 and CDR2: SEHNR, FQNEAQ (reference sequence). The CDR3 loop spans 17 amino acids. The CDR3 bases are TGTGCCAGCAGCTTAGCAACTAGCGGGAGTATCTACAATGAGCAGTACTTC. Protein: CASSLATSGSIYNEQYF.

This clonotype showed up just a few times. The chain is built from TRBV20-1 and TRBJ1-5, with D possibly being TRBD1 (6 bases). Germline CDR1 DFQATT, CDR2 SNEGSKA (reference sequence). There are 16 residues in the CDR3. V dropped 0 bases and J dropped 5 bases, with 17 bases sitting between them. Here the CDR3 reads CSARDSGRGVYQPQHF. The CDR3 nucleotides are TGCAGTGCTAGAGATTCCGGCAGGGGAGTCTATCAGCCCCAGCATTTT.

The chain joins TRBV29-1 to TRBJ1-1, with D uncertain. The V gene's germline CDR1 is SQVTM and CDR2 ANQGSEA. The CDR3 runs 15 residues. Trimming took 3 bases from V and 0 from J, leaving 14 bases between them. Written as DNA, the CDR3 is TGCAGCGTTGAGGGGAGAGCCGTGATGAACACTGAAGCTTTCTTT. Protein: CSVEGRAVMNTEAFF. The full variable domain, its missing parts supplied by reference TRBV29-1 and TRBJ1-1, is SAVISQKPSRDICQRGTSLTIQCQVDSQVTMMFWYRQQPGQSLTLIATANQGSEATYESGFVIDKFPISRPNLTFSTLTVSNMSPEDSSIYLCSVEGRAVMNTEAFFGQGTRLTVV.

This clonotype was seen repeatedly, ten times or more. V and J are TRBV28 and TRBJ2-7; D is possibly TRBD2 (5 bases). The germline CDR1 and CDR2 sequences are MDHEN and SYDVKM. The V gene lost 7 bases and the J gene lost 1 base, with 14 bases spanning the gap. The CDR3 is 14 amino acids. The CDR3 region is CASIPSGGSYEQYF. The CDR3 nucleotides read TGTGCCAGCATCCCAAGTGGCGGGTCCTACGAGCAGTACTTC.

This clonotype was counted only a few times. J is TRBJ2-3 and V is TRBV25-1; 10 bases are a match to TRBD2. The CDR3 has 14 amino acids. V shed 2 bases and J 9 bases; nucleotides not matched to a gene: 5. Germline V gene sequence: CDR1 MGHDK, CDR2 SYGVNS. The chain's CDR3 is CASSESGGAPTQYF. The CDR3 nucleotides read TGTGCCAGCAGTGAAAGCGGGGGGGCCCCCACGCAGTATTTT.

The chain's CDR3 is CASSLPGNEKLFF. The DNA for the CDR3 is TGCGCCAGCAGCTTGCCGGGGAATGAAAAACTGTTTTTT. V gene TRBV5-1 combines with J gene TRBJ1-4; D gene unclear. V was clipped by 1 base and J by 5 bases, with 6 bases between them. This CDR3 spans 13 amino acids. Looked up from germline, CDR1 is SGHRS and CDR2 is YFSETQ.

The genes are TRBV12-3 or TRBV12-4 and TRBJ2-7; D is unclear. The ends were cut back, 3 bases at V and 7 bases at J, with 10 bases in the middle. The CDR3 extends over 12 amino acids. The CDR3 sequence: CASSLGPREQYF. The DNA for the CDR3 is TGTGCCAGCAGTTTGGGCCCTAGGGAGCAGTACTTC.

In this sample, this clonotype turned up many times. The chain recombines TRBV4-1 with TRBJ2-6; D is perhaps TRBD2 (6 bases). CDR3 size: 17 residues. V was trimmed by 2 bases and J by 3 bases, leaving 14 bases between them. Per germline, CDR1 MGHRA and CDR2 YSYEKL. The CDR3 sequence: CASSQYYREFGANVLTF. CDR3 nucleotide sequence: TGCGCCAGCAGCCAATATTACCGGGAGTTTGGGGCCAACGTCCTGACTTTC.

CDR3 in amino acids: CASKGGDTEAFF. The CDR3 bases are TGTGCCAGCAAGGGGGGTGACACTGAAGCTTTCTTT. The gene calls are TRBV6-6 and TRBJ1-1; possible D gene TRBD1, 6 bases. This CDR3 is 12 amino acids long. Germline-derived CDR1 and CDR2 are MNHNY and SVGAGI (reference sequence). With 7 bases removed from V and 3 bases from J, the gap between germline ends came to 9 bases.

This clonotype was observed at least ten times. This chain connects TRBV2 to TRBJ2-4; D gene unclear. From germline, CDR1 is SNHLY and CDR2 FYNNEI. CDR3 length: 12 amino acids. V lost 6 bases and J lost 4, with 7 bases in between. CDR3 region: CASRAQKNIQYF. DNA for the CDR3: TGTGCCAGCAGGGCACAGAAAAACATTCAGTACTTC.

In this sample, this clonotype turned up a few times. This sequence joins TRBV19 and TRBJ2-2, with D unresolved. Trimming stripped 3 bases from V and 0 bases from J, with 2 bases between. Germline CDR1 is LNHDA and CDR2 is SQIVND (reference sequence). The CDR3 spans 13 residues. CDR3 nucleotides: TGTGCCAGTAGTATTCCGAACACCGGGGAGCTGTTTTTT. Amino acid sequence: CASSIPNTGELFF.

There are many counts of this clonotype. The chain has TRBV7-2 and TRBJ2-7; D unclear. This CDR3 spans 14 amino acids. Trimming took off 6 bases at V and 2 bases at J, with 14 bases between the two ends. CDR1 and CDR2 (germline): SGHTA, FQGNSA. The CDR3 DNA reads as TGTGCCAGCAGTGAAGGACGTTCGACCTACGAGCAGTACTTC. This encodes CASSEGRSTYEQYF.

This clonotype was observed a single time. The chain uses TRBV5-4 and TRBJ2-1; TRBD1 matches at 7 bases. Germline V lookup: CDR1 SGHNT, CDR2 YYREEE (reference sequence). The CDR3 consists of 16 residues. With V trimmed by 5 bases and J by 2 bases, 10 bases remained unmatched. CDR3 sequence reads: CASSPTGGTAYNEQFF. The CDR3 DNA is TGTGCCAGCAGTCCTACGGGTGGGACAGCCTACAATGAGCAGTTCTTC.

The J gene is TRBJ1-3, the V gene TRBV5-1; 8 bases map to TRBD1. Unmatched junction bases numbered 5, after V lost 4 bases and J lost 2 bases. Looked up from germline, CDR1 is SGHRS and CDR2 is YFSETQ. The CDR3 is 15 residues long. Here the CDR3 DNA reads TGCGCCAGCAGCCACGGGGACAGGACTGGAAACACCATATATTTT. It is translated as CASSHGDRTGNTIYF.

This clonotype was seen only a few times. DNA of the CDR3: TGCGCCAGCAGCAGTGGAGGGAGAGGCGGGGAGCTGTTTTTT. This sequence encodes CASSSGGRGGELFF. The J gene is TRBJ2-2, the V gene TRBV5-1; possible D gene TRBD2, 6 bases. This CDR3 spans 14 amino acids. V lost 4 bases, J lost 7 bases, and 14 bases lay in between. Germline CDR1 and CDR2: SGHRS and YFSETQ.

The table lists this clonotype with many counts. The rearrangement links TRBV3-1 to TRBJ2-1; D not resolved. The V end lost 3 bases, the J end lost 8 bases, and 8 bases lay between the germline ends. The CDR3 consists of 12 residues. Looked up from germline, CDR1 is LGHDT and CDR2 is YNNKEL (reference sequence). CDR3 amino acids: CASSQVGDEQFF. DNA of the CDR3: TGTGCCAGCAGCCAGGTCGGCGATGAGCAGTTCTTC.

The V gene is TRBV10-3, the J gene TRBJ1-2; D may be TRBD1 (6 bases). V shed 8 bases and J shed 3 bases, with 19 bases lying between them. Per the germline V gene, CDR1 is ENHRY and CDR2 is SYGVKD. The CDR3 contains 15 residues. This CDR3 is CAIAYSGDTDYGYTF. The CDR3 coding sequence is TGTGCCATCGCTTATTCCGGGGACACCGACTATGGCTACACCTTC.